These 26 T cell receptor beta chains share one sample of origin, sequenced in a study of Ad26.COV2.S vaccination and SARS-CoV-2 variants. Treatment here: 15 to 20 received Ad26.COV2.S at low or high dose, single or two shots; roughly five received placebo; per-sample allocation not given. On day 63 after the first injection, vaccine and placebo recipients gave samples. Profiling relied on immunoSEQ multiplex PCR, and the TCRdb table lists in-frame clones only, not all of them. The sample consists of 440,000 or so clones, 89% of them appearing once. This material consisted of peripheral blood, taken in a trial of Ad26.COV2.S vaccine versus placebo. The receptors come from a person between 18 and 65 years old who received the Ad26.COV2.S COVID-19 vaccine or a placebo.

V and J are TRBV19 and TRBJ2-5; 8 bases fit TRBD2. Per germline, CDR1 LNHDA and CDR2 SQIVND (reference sequence). The CDR3 extends over 14 amino acids. The ends lost 4 bases at V and 5 bases at J; junction bases unmatched: 6. In DNA, the CDR3 is TGTGCCAGTAGTAACGGGAGGGCCGGGGAGACCCAGTACTTC. Encoded protein: CASSNGRAGETQYF.

This chain uses TRBV5-1 with TRBJ2-7; TRBD2 agrees at 14 bases. Trimming removed 4 bases from V and 0 bases from J; junction bases left unmatched: 3. The germline V gene has CDR1 SGHRS and CDR2 YFSETQ. The CDR3 has 16 residues. In DNA form, the CDR3 reads TGCGCCAGCAGCCCAGGGACTAGCGGGGGCTCCTACGAGCAGTACTTC. As protein: CASSPGTSGGSYEQYF. Full variable domain (remainder filled in from reference TRBV5-1 and TRBJ2-7): KAGVTQTPRYLIKTRGQQVTLSCSPISGHRSVSWYQQTPGQGLQFLFEYFSETQRNKGNFPGRFSGRQFSNSRSEMNVSTLELGDSALYLCASSPGTSGGSYEQYFGPGTRLTVT.

The chain recombines TRBV19 with TRBJ1-4, with 7 nucleotides matching TRBD1. CDR1 and CDR2 (germline): LNHDA, SQIVND (reference sequence). The V gene end was trimmed by 4 bases and the J gene end by 3 bases; junction bases not matched to a gene: 2. The CDR3 is 14 amino acids. The CDR3 is CASSTGTANEKLFF. The CDR3 region has the DNA TGTGCCAGTAGTACCGGGACAGCTAATGAAAAACTGTTTTTT.

CDR3 nucleotides: TGTGCCAGCAGCGTAGGGGACGCATCTAACTATGGCTACACCTTC. The encoded protein is CASSVGDASNYGYTF. This chain joins TRBV9 and TRBJ1-2; possible D gene TRBD1, 5 bases. Trimming left V 0 bases short and J 0 bases short, with 9 bases between. Germline-derived CDR1 and CDR2 are SGDLS and YYNGEE. This CDR3 has 15 amino acids.

Concerning this clone: A read error may account for a junction end that differs from germline. The chain carries TRBV7-8 and TRBJ1-2; D perhaps matches TRBD1 (6 bases). The CDR3 totals 12 residues. CDR1 SGHVS and CDR2 FQNEAQ come from the germline V gene. For the CDR3, the DNA is TGTGCCAGCAGCTTAGCGGGGGCGGAGAAGAACTTC. Amino acids: CASSLAGAEKNF.

This clone was picked up a small number of times. The rearrangement links TRBV6-1 to TRBJ1-5; 9 nucleotides align to TRBD1. The germline CDR1 and CDR2 sequences are MNHNS and SASEGT. CDR3 size: 20 residues. V shed 4 bases and J 6 bases; nucleotides not matched to a gene: 22. The CDR3 sequence: CASSVIRDRAVIGSSQPQHF. The CDR3 region has the DNA TGTGCCAGCAGTGTAATCCGGGACAGGGCAGTTATCGGTTCGAGTCAGCCCCAGCATTTT.

The chain has TRBV6-2 or TRBV6-3 and TRBJ1-4, with no clear D. The CDR3 loop spans 13 amino acids. The V end lost 3 bases, the J end lost 8 bases, and 10 bases lay between the germline ends. Germline V gene data show CDR1 as MNHEY and CDR2 as SVGEGT. The CDR3 protein is CASSYLGYEKLFF. CDR3 DNA sequence: TGTGCCAGCAGTTATTTGGGTTACGAAAAACTGTTTTTT.

The chain carries TRBV18 and TRBJ1-4; TRBD1 is a possible D gene (5 bases). The CDR3 has 14 residues. V lost 4 bases, J lost 6 bases, and 12 bases lay in between. The germline gives CDR1 KGHSH, CDR2 LQKENI. This chain's CDR3 is CASSLKGVDEKLFF. CDR3 sequence (DNA): TGTGCCAGCTCACTGAAAGGGGTTGATGAAAAACTGTTTTTT.

V usage is TRBV18 and J usage is TRBJ2-7; tentatively, D is TRBD1 (6 bases). Germline V gives CDR1 KGHSH, CDR2 LQKENI. This CDR3 comprises 15 residues. V shed 1 base and J shed 2 bases, with 12 bases lying between them. The CDR3 loop is CASSPRRGQAYEQYF. CDR3 DNA sequence: TGTGCCAGCTCACCACGCAGGGGCCAGGCCTACGAGCAGTACTTC.

The chain uses TRBV28 and TRBJ1-5, with D unresolved. CDR3 length equals 14 residues. Trimming removed 1 base from V and 5 bases from J, with 9 bases in between. The germline V gene has CDR1 MDHEN and CDR2 SYDVKM. The CDR3 coding sequence is TGTGCCAGCAGTTTATCGAGAAGTCATCAGCCCCAGCATTTT. Translation: CASSLSRSHQPQHF.

The chain couples TRBV18 to TRBJ2-7; 9 bases agree with TRBD1. The CDR3 sequence is 15 residues long. Germline V gene lookup returns CDR1 KGHSH and CDR2 LQKENI. J was trimmed by 6 bases and V by 4 bases; bases with no gene match: 10. CDR3 sequence reads: CASSLAGTGSFEQYF. The CDR3 DNA sequence: TGTGCCAGCTCACTTGCCGGGACAGGGAGTTTCGAGCAGTACTTC.

The chain joins TRBV27 to TRBJ2-7; tentatively, D is TRBD2 (7 bases). The CDR3 extends over 13 amino acids. Germline V gene sequence: CDR1 MNHEY, CDR2 SMNVEV (reference sequence). Trimming removed 3 bases at V and 7 bases at J, with 13 bases between. CDR3 protein: CASSLGAGDEQYF. The CDR3 bases are TGTGCCAGCAGTTTGGGGGCGGGAGATGAGCAGTACTTC.

The gene calls are TRBV7-9 and TRBJ2-7; 13 bases fit TRBD2. Germline CDR1 SEHNR, CDR2 FQNEAQ (reference sequence). V gave up 4 bases and J gave up 5 bases; unmatched junction bases: 2. This CDR3 has 14 residues. CDR3 coding DNA: TGTGCCAGCAGCTATACTAGCGGGAGGGACGAGCAGTACTTC. Its protein is CASSYTSGRDEQYF.

The chain recombines TRBV6-5 with TRBJ1-1; TRBD1 is a possible D gene (6 bases). In germline, CDR1 is MNHEY, CDR2 SVGAGI. CDR3 length: 13 residues. The germline V and J ends were trimmed by 6 bases and 5 bases, with 13 bases remaining between them. CDR3 sequence reads: CASRFQGGTEAFF. In DNA form, the CDR3 reads TGTGCCAGCAGATTCCAAGGGGGGACTGAAGCTTTCTTT.

V usage is TRBV6-5 and J usage is TRBJ1-2; 7 bases line up with TRBD1. This CDR3 comprises 15 residues. Germline CDR1 reads MNHEY; CDR2 reads SVGAGI. The ends lost 2 bases at V and 5 bases at J; junction bases unmatched: 8. CDR3 nucleotide sequence: TGTGCCAGCAGTTACAGGCCGGGGACAGAGTATGGCTACACCTTC. It encodes CASSYRPGTEYGYTF.

About this clone: A read error may produce the germline difference seen at one junction end. The chain links TRBV28 to TRBJ1-1; no clear D. The CDR3 extends over 12 amino acids. Germline V gene lookup returns CDR1 MDHEN and CDR2 SYDVKM. CDR3 residues: CASSFGLSEAFF. The CDR3 DNA sequence: TGTGCCAGCAGTTTTGGGCTCTCTGAGGCTTTCTTT.

V usage is TRBV5-8 and J usage is TRBJ2-3; 9 bases match TRBD2. Trimming removed 0 bases from V and 2 bases from J; junction bases left unmatched: 10. This CDR3 has 18 residues. The germline V gene encodes CDR1 SGHTS and CDR2 YDEGEE. The chain's CDR3 is CASSLVVAGVDITDTQYF. CDR3 DNA sequence: TGTGCCAGCAGCTTGGTGGTAGCGGGAGTGGATATCACAGATACGCAGTATTTT.

V usage is TRBV11-2 and J usage is TRBJ2-7, with 8 positions matching TRBD2. V trimming: 1 base; J trimming: 1 base; junction bases outside the gene matches: 3. This CDR3 region has 15 residues. Germline V lookup: CDR1 SGHAT, CDR2 FQNNGV. The CDR3 reads CASSLARGVSYEQYF. CDR3 sequence (DNA): TGTGCCAGCAGCTTAGCGCGGGGGGTATCCTACGAGCAGTACTTC.

This clone was recorded only once. The chain carries TRBV4-1 and TRBJ1-5; D is perhaps TRBD1 (6 bases). The CDR3 spans 14 residues. The V gene lost 1 base and the J gene lost 3 bases, with 7 bases spanning the gap. Germline V CDR1 and CDR2: MGHRA, YSYEKL. CDR3 protein: CASSQAGVNQPQHF. Here the CDR3 DNA reads TGCGCCAGCAGCCAAGCAGGGGTCAATCAGCCCCAGCATTTT.

The chain employs TRBV30 and TRBJ1-1; TRBD1 is a possible D gene (6 bases). Trimming took 5 bases from V and 1 from J, leaving 20 bases between them. The CDR3 sequence is 16 residues long. Germline assignment: CDR1 GTSNPN and CDR2 SVGIG (reference sequence). CDR3: CAWASRWGLSNTEAFF. The DNA of the CDR3 is TGTGCCTGGGCGTCAAGGTGGGGGCTCTCGAACACTGAAGCTTTCTTT. The full variable domain, completed using reference TRBV30 and TRBJ1-1, is SQTIHQWPATLVQPVGSPLSLECTVEGTSNPNLYWYRQAAGRGLQLLFYSVGIGQISSEVPQNLSASRPQDRQFILSSKKLLLSDSGFYLCAWASRWGLSNTEAFFGQGTRLTVV.

The genes are TRBV23-1 and TRBJ2-7, with TRBD1 as a possible D gene (5 bases). TRBV23-1 is given ORF status, its function remaining uncertain. The V end was cut by 4 bases, the J end by 1 base, with 20 bases between. The CDR3 contains 17 residues. The DNA of the CDR3 is TGCGCCAGCAGTCGACAGACTGGGTACAACGGTTCCTACGAGCAGTACTTC. Encoded protein: CASSRQTGYNGSYEQYF.

CDR3 nucleotides: TGTGCCAGCAGCTTAATCGGAGTCAAGCAGTTCTTC. It encodes CASSLIGVKQFF. This rearrangement joins TRBV11-2 to TRBJ2-1; D ambiguous. CDR3 length: 12 residues. CDR1 is SGHAT, CDR2 FQNNGV, per germline. Trimming took 2 bases from V and 11 from J, leaving 10 bases between them.

The V and J genes are TRBV5-1 and TRBJ2-7; either TRBD1 or TRBD2 may supply D (7 bases each). Germline CDR1 reads SGHRS; CDR2 reads YFSETQ. Trimming took 6 bases from V and 3 from J, leaving 16 bases between them. The CDR3 length is 14 residues. In nucleotides, the CDR3 is TGCGCCAGCACCCAGGGGGGGTGGGACTACGAGCAGTACTTC. Translating it yields CASTQGGWDYEQYF.

V usage is TRBV7-2 and J usage is TRBJ1-4; 8 bases agree with TRBD1. Per germline, CDR1 SGHTA and CDR2 FQGNSA. After removal of 6 bases from V and 15 bases from J, the junction contained 12 bases not matched to a gene. This CDR3 spans 13 amino acids. The DNA for the CDR3 is TGTGCCAGCAGGCCCCGTTGGACAGGGAGCATGTTTTTT. Its protein is CASRPRWTGSMFF.

This chain joins TRBV19 and TRBJ1-1; D gene uncertain. The germline V gene has CDR1 LNHDA and CDR2 SQIVND (reference sequence). The CDR3 has 13 amino acids. V lost 3 bases to trimming and J lost 1 base, with 6 bases between them. In DNA form, the CDR3 reads TGTGCCAGTAGTATGGTCGGGAACACTGAAGCTTTCTTT. Translated, it gives CASSMVGNTEAFF.

CDR3 sequence reads: CASSLRTGPTYEQYF. CDR3 sequence (DNA): TGTGCCAGCAGCCTCCGGACAGGGCCAACCTACGAGCAGTACTTC. The chain has TRBV9 and TRBJ2-7, with TRBD1 identical over 8 bases. Germline V gene sequence: CDR1 SGDLS, CDR2 YYNGEE. Trimming cost V 4 bases and J 2 bases; bases outside gene matches: 8. This CDR3 has 15 amino acids.